The clone carrying this TCR beta chain was detected ten times or more. Its antigen is not known. This sample was included in a study of T cells in Graves' hyperthyroidism and ophthalmopathy. In the study overall: Peripheral blood specimens were obtained at initial diagnosis, prior to any treatment.

These patients, aged 18 to 65, had recently diagnosed hyperthyroidism lasting under 2 months. Uncontrolled infection, other autoimmune disease, pregnancy and lactation each barred patients from inclusion. V lost 7 bases and J lost 5, with 19 bases in between. Germline V gene sequence: CDR1 SGHRS, CDR2 YFSETQ. The CDR3 totals 15 residues. The investigators amplified TCR beta CDR3 regions from RNA transcripts. A first-round RT-PCR of the TCR CDR3 used the HTBI primer set. TCRdb recomputed calls from the multiplex PCR reads with MiXCR, one row per CDR3 protein. The sample has around 280,000 distinct CDR3 sequences, about an eighth seen once. Broader study findings: Progression to ophthalmopathy was predicted a median of 6.5 months early.

The chain employs TRBV5-1 and TRBJ2-1; D is unclear. Sequenced sample: blood. The source is a woman in her twenties or thirties with Graves' hyperthyroidism that later progressed to Graves' ophthalmopathy. The CDR3 nucleotides are TGCGCCAGCGCCCTTTGGGCGAGCGTAAACAATGAGCAGTTCTTC. This gives the protein CASALWASVNNEQFF.